These 28 T cell receptor beta chains were sequenced from one sample in a study of lymphopenia after photon versus proton radiotherapy. Profiled with immunoSEQ multiplex PCR; TCRdb holds only in-frame clones, not every one. The sample holds some 31,000 clones, approximately 80% seen once. The material was peripheral blood, obtained from a patient treated with proton-based radiotherapy. The receptor set was obtained from a woman in her seventies with pancreatic cancer.

The J gene is TRBJ1-1, the V gene TRBV7-9; tentative D call: TRBD1 (6 bases). The ends were cut back, 4 bases at V and 2 bases at J, with 14 bases in the middle. Germline CDR1 SEHNR, CDR2 FQNEAQ (reference sequence). The CDR3 length is 15 residues. CDR3 in amino acids: CASSSSRGGNTEAFF. CDR3 nucleotides: TGTGCCAGCAGCTCGAGTAGAGGGGGAAACACTGAAGCTTTCTTT.

The rearrangement joins TRBV5-1 to TRBJ2-6; tentatively, D is TRBD2 (7 bases). CDR3 length: 15 amino acids. V was pared by 7 bases and J by 3 bases, with 14 bases between. The germline gives CDR1 SGHRS, CDR2 YFSETQ. DNA for the CDR3: TGCGCCAGCGACCGGGGGGCGCTTGGGGCCAACGTCCTGACTTTC. Translation gives CASDRGALGANVLTF.

V is TRBV11-2 and J is TRBJ1-5; no clear D. This CDR3 contains 16 residues. CDR1 SGHAT and CDR2 FQNNGV come from the germline V gene. The V and J ends lost 4 bases and 3 bases respectively, with 16 bases between them. CDR3 nucleotides: TGTGCCAGCAGCTGTTTTATTACTTGGGACAATCAGCCCCAGCATTTT. It yields the protein CASSCFITWDNQPQHF.

The CDR3 here is CASSFEGALGYTF. Here the CDR3 DNA reads TGTGCCAGCAGCTTCGAGGGGGCGCTTGGCTACACCTTC. The gene calls are TRBV7-9 and TRBJ1-2; 7 nucleotides align to TRBD1. CDR1 is SEHNR and CDR2 is FQNEAQ in the germline V gene (reference sequence). The junction had 5 bases not matched to a gene; V was cut back by 3 bases and J by 7 bases. The CDR3 contains 13 residues.

The chain recombines TRBV19 with TRBJ2-1, with 14 bases identical to TRBD2. CDR1 and CDR2 (germline): LNHDA, SQIVND (reference sequence). The CDR3 extends over 16 amino acids. V lost 4 bases, J lost 8 bases, and 7 bases stayed unmatched. The DNA for the CDR3 is TGTGCCAGTAGTAGAACTGGGACTAGCGGGAGTTATGAGCAGTTCTTC. Its translation: CASSRTGTSGSYEQFF.

The genes are TRBV4-3 and TRBJ2-4; 9 nucleotides line up with TRBD2. The CDR3 is made up of 16 amino acids. Trimming at V came to 1 base and at J to 6 bases, leaving 7 bases not matched to a gene. Germline lookup yields CDR1 LGHNA and CDR2 YSLEER. The CDR3 loop is CASSQGVAGDLNIQYF. The CDR3 DNA follows: TGCGCCAGCAGCCAAGGGGTAGCGGGAGATTTAAACATTCAGTACTTC.

This chain links TRBV4-1 with TRBJ2-7, with D perhaps matching TRBD1 or TRBD2 (5 bases each). Per germline, CDR1 MGHRA and CDR2 YSYEKL. V lost 4 bases and J 2 bases, leaving 27 bases between the germline ends. This CDR3 region has 19 residues. The CDR3 spells CASSPIGRGSLRTTYEQYF. In DNA, the CDR3 is TGCGCCAGCAGCCCCATTGGTCGGGGCAGCCTCAGAACCACCTACGAGCAGTACTTC.

V gene TRBV6-5 combines with J gene TRBJ2-7, with D tentatively TRBD2 (5 bases). Trimming stripped 7 bases from V and 3 bases from J, with 13 bases between. The CDR3 is made up of 13 amino acids. Germline-derived CDR1 and CDR2 are MNHEY and SVGAGI. CDR3 sequence: CASTDGGGYEQYF. CDR3 coding DNA: TGTGCCAGCACGGACGGCGGAGGCTACGAGCAGTACTTC.

This chain joins TRBV28 and TRBJ2-7; TRBD1 matches at 7 bases. Germline values: CDR1 MDHEN, CDR2 SYDVKM. The CDR3 covers 13 residues. V lost 9 bases, J lost 4 bases, and 9 bases stayed unmatched. The chain's CDR3 is CASTKTGVYEQYF. Here the CDR3 DNA reads TGTGCCAGTACTAAAACAGGGGTATACGAGCAGTACTTC.

The V gene is TRBV5-1, the J gene TRBJ2-3; 10 bases align to TRBD2. V trimming: 5 bases; J trimming: 3 bases; junction bases outside the gene matches: 9. This CDR3 contains 16 residues. CDR1 and CDR2 (germline): SGHRS, YFSETQ. CDR3: CASRGLALEGTDTQYF. CDR3 DNA sequence: TGCGCCAGCAGGGGACTAGCGTTAGAGGGAACAGATACGCAGTATTTT.

This clone was picked up one time. This chain uses TRBV5-4 with TRBJ1-2; 9 bases are shared with TRBD1. CDR3 length: 14 residues. The trim removed 5 bases at V and 1 base at J, leaving 3 bases unmatched. Germline CDR1 is SGHNT and CDR2 is YYREEE (reference sequence). In DNA form, the CDR3 reads TGTGCCAGCAGTAGGGACAGGGATAACTATGGCTACACCTTC. Protein: CASSRDRDNYGYTF.

This clone was counted once. The rearrangement uses TRBV9 and TRBJ1-6; 9 bases agree with TRBD1. With V trimmed by 6 bases and J by 7 bases, 8 bases remained unmatched. CDR1 SGDLS and CDR2 YYNGEE come from the germline V gene. The CDR3 spans 15 residues. In DNA, the CDR3 is TGTGCCAGCAATCGACAGGGGGGCCCCAATTCACCCCTCCACTTT. This translates into CASNRQGGPNSPLHF.

The genes are TRBV7-9 and TRBJ2-3; 9 nucleotides match TRBD1. Germline V gene lookup returns CDR1 SEHNR and CDR2 FQNEAQ (reference sequence). Losses at the gene ends were 5 bases for V and 3 bases for J; bases not matched to a gene: 6. CDR3 length: 15 amino acids. This chain's CDR3 is CASSPGTGRTDTQYF. As DNA, the CDR3 is TGTGCCAGCAGCCCAGGGACAGGGAGGACAGATACGCAGTATTTT.

CDR3 in amino acids: CASSRQGDGETQYF. The CDR3 bases are TGTGCCAGCAGCCGTCAGGGTGACGGGGAGACCCAGTACTTC. This chain links TRBV4-2 with TRBJ2-5; possibly TRBD1 for D (5 bases). The CDR3 runs to 14 residues. CDR1 LGHNA and CDR2 YNFKEQ come from the germline V gene. Trimming left V 4 bases short and J 5 bases short, with 14 bases between.

This clone was seen just once. This rearrangement joins TRBV29-1 to TRBJ2-5; either TRBD1 or TRBD2 may supply D (5 bases each). V lost 2 bases to trimming and J lost 2 bases, with 21 bases between them. This CDR3 spans 17 amino acids. Germline V gene lookup returns CDR1 SQVTM and CDR2 ANQGSEA. The DNA for the CDR3 is TGCAGCGTTGAAAGGGTTCCAGGGACGCCTGAACAAGAGACCCAGTACTTC. It is translated as CSVERVPGTPEQETQYF.

The CDR3 is CASGPNEKLFF. In DNA, the CDR3 is TGTGCCAGCGGACCTAATGAAAAACTGTTTTTT. This chain uses TRBV28 with TRBJ1-4; D not certain. Germline CDR1 and CDR2: MDHEN and SYDVKM. The CDR3 contains 11 residues. V gave up 8 bases and J gave up 3 bases, with 4 bases separating them.

The chain recombines TRBV19 with TRBJ2-5; 9 nucleotides align to TRBD1. V lost 5 bases to trimming and J lost 4 bases; unmatched junction nucleotides: 5. CDR3 size: 14 residues. Germline V lookup: CDR1 LNHDA, CDR2 SQIVND (reference sequence). The CDR3 sequence: CASSADRGAETQYF. The CDR3 bases are TGTGCCAGTAGTGCGGACAGGGGAGCAGAGACCCAGTACTTC.

This chain joins TRBV9 and TRBJ1-5; TRBD1 matches at 8 bases. V shed 0 bases and J 0 bases; nucleotides not matched to a gene: 20. Germline CDR1 SGDLS, CDR2 YYNGEE. The CDR3 contains 22 residues. The CDR3 coding sequence is TGTGCCAGCAGCGTAGAGGGGGACAGGTTAAAATCTGTTTGGGATAGCAATCAGCCCCAGCATTTT. Protein: CASSVEGDRLKSVWDSNQPQHF.

The chain combines TRBV19 with TRBJ1-3; maybe TRBD1 (5 bases). Trimming pared 4 bases from V and 1 base from J, leaving 14 bases between. The CDR3 loop spans 16 amino acids. From germline, CDR1 is LNHDA and CDR2 SQIVND (reference sequence). CDR3 nucleotides: TGTGCCAGTAGTACCTCCCCAGGGATATCTGGAAACACCATATATTTT. It codes for CASSTSPGISGNTIYF.

This chain links TRBV30 with TRBJ1-1, with D unresolved. The germline V gene encodes CDR1 GTSNPN and CDR2 SVGIG (reference sequence). V dropped 0 bases and J dropped 4 bases, with 6 bases sitting between them. CDR3 length: 12 residues. This CDR3 reads CAWSVVFTEAFF. The CDR3 coding sequence is TGTGCCTGGAGTGTAGTTTTCACTGAAGCTTTCTTT.

The chain has TRBV30 and TRBJ1-2, with TRBD1 identical over 8 bases. CDR1 is GTSNPN and CDR2 is SVGIG in the germline V gene (reference sequence). V shed 5 bases, J shed 8 bases, and the junction held 4 bases outside the gene matches. The CDR3 has 11 amino acids. The CDR3 DNA reads TGTGCCTGGGGACAGGGTGACGGCTACACCTTC. Translating gives CAWGQGDGYTF.

The V gene is TRBV7-2, the J gene TRBJ2-7, with 7 positions matching TRBD1. The V and J ends lost 1 base and 2 bases, in that order; junction bases with no gene match: 5. The germline CDR1 and CDR2 sequences are SGHTA and FQGNSA. The CDR3 contains 15 residues. The CDR3 loop is CASSLGNRGPYEQYF. The DNA for the CDR3 is TGTGCCAGCAGCTTAGGGAACAGGGGACCCTACGAGCAGTACTTC.

The chain combines TRBV19 with TRBJ1-5; 8 bases line up with TRBD1. This CDR3 spans 17 amino acids. The V and J ends lost 6 bases and 6 bases, in that order; junction bases with no gene match: 16. Germline CDR1 LNHDA, CDR2 SQIVND (reference sequence). The DNA for the CDR3 is TGTGCCAGTAGGAAGGAGGCGGACAGGGAAGAAGGTCAGCCCCAGCATTTT. Its protein product is CASRKEADREEGQPQHF.

The chain employs TRBV4-1 and TRBJ1-4; D unclear. The V end lost 4 bases, the J end lost 5 bases, and 14 bases lay between the germline ends. This CDR3 is built from 15 residues. CDR1 is MGHRA and CDR2 is YSYEKL in the germline V gene. CDR3 amino acids: CASSPADSPNEKLFF. The CDR3 coding sequence is TGCGCCAGCAGCCCAGCCGATAGCCCAAATGAAAAACTGTTTTTT.

This clone appeared a few times. The sample carries other DNA sequences with the same CDR3. V usage is TRBV10-3 and J usage is TRBJ2-7, with D tentatively TRBD2 (7 bases). The CDR3 extends over 15 amino acids. Germline CDR1 ENHRY, CDR2 SYGVKD. Deletions cut 3 bases from V and 3 bases from J, with 15 bases between. In nucleotides, the CDR3 is TGTGCCATCAGTGAATCGGGGGGCCGTAACTACGAGCAGTACTTC. Translation gives CAISESGGRNYEQYF.

CDR3 region: CASRSEGGLKEQYF. The CDR3 DNA follows: TGTGCCAGCAGATCCGAAGGGGGGCTGAAAGAGCAGTACTTC. This chain joins TRBV28 and TRBJ2-7; TRBD1 or TRBD2 may be the D gene (6 bases each). Trimming pared 6 bases from V and 7 bases from J, leaving 19 bases between. CDR1 MDHEN and CDR2 SYDVKM come from the germline V gene. CDR3 length: 14 residues.

V usage is TRBV6-4 and J usage is TRBJ1-3; D not certain. The ends were cut back, 3 bases at V and 0 bases at J, with 9 bases in the middle. This CDR3 has 15 residues. CDR1 MRHNA and CDR2 SNTAGT come from the germline V gene. This CDR3 is CASSEWLPSGNTIYF. The CDR3 DNA reads TGTGCCAGCAGTGAATGGCTGCCCTCTGGAAACACCATATATTTT.

The chain carries TRBV6-6 and TRBJ1-1, with D possibly being TRBD1 (6 bases). The CDR3 has 15 residues. Germline V CDR1 and CDR2: MNHNY, SVGAGI (reference sequence). Trimming shortened V by 5 bases and J by 0 bases, and 13 bases separated the two germline ends. CDR3 nucleotides: TGTGCCAGCAGTGACCAGACAGGCCTGAACACTGAAGCTTTCTTT. Its protein is CASSDQTGLNTEAFF.